One and the same sample provided the 18 T cell receptor beta chains below, sequenced in a study of identical twins. A single record per CDR3 protein comes from TCRdb applying MiXCR to the 5' RACE reads. Of under 300,000 distinct CDR3 sequences listed, approximately 7.1% were seen once; the top ten hold more than 12%. The data were also submitted as part of a second study, on T cells expressing NK-cell markers.

Sequencing used CD8+ T cells sorted from blood. The source is a woman aged 18-29 years in good health.

J is TRBJ2-5 and V is TRBV5-1; a weak D match, TRBD1 (6 bases). The CDR3 has 15 residues. From germline, CDR1 is SGHRS and CDR2 YFSETQ. Trimming removed 4 bases at V and 2 bases at J, with 15 bases between. CDR3 sequence reads: CASSLPGHLQETQYF. The CDR3 nucleotides are TGCGCCAGCAGCCTACCGGGACACTTACAAGAGACCCAGTACTTC.

This clonotype came up a few times. The chain links TRBV2 to TRBJ2-7; unclear D gene. The CDR3 is 12 amino acids. The germline V and J ends were trimmed by 3 bases and 7 bases, with 10 bases remaining between them. CDR1 is SNHLY and CDR2 is FYNNEI in the germline V gene. Written as DNA, the CDR3 is TGTGCCAGCAGTGACCTAGGGCGGGAGCAGTACTTC. Protein: CASSDLGREQYF.

This clonotype was counted a few times. The chain has TRBV7-8 and TRBJ2-2; D is tentatively TRBD1 or TRBD2 (5 bases each). Trimming pared 11 bases from V and 6 bases from J, leaving 16 bases between. The CDR3 spans 13 residues. Per the germline V gene, CDR1 is SGHVS and CDR2 is FQNEAQ. The CDR3 loop reads CAYPILGAGELFF. The CDR3, as DNA: TGTGCCTACCCTATTTTGGGGGCCGGGGAGCTGTTTTTT. Using reference TRBV7-8 and TRBJ2-2 for the parts outside the CDR3, the full variable domain is GAGVSQSPRYKVAKRGQDVALRCDPISGHVSLFWYQQALGQGPEFLTYFQNEAQLDKSGLPSDRFFAERPEGSVSTLKIQRTQQEDSAVYLCAYPILGAGELFFGEGSRLTVL.

This clonotype has ten or more counts. The rearrangement uses TRBV6-5 and TRBJ1-2; D ambiguous. V was pared by 2 bases and J by 4 bases, with 11 bases between. The CDR3 runs 14 residues. Germline V lookup: CDR1 MNHEY, CDR2 SVGAGI. CDR3 sequence: CASSYNPAAYGYTF. The CDR3 DNA reads TGTGCCAGCAGTTACAATCCAGCCGCCTATGGCTACACCTTC.

This clonotype was found a few times. V is TRBV5-1 and J is TRBJ2-7; 10 nucleotides align to TRBD2. The CDR3 runs 14 residues. The trim removed 1 base at V and 2 bases at J, leaving 0 bases unmatched. The V gene's germline CDR1 is SGHRS and CDR2 YFSETQ. Here the CDR3 DNA reads TGCGCCAGCAGCTTGACTAGCGGGGCCTACGAGCAGTACTTC. Protein sequence: CASSLTSGAYEQYF.

V is TRBV19 and J is TRBJ2-2, with D tentatively TRBD1 (5 bases). CDR1 is LNHDA and CDR2 is SQIVND in the germline V gene (reference sequence). The CDR3 is made up of 13 amino acids. Trimming took off 7 bases at V and 7 bases at J, with 13 bases between the two ends. The CDR3 protein is CASTRVRNGELFF. For the CDR3, the DNA is TGTGCCAGTACCAGGGTTAGGAACGGGGAGCTGTTTTTT.

In its sample, this clonotype was seen a few times. V gene TRBV10-2 combines with J gene TRBJ2-2; D perhaps matches TRBD2 (5 bases). With 2 bases removed from V and 7 bases from J, the gap between germline ends came to 5 bases. The CDR3 extends over 12 amino acids. Germline V gene sequence: CDR1 WSHSY, CDR2 SAAADI. The CDR3 loop is CASSERGGELFF. In nucleotides, the CDR3 is TGCGCCAGCAGTGAGCGGGGCGGGGAGCTGTTTTTT.

The V gene is TRBV7-6, the J gene TRBJ2-2, with D perhaps matching TRBD1 (5 bases). The germline V and J ends were trimmed by 2 bases and 2 bases, with 15 bases remaining between them. This CDR3 has 17 amino acids. The germline gives CDR1 SGHVS, CDR2 FNYEAQ. The chain's CDR3 is CASSLQPDRANTGELFF. The CDR3 nucleotides read TGTGCCAGCAGCTTACAACCCGACAGAGCTAACACCGGGGAGCTGTTTTTT.

This clonotype has a handful of counts. V and J are TRBV7-2 and TRBJ2-7; 10 nucleotides agree with TRBD1. The germline CDR1 and CDR2 sequences are SGHTA and FQGNSA. There are 15 residues in the CDR3. The V gene end was trimmed by 6 bases and the J gene end by 7 bases; junction bases not matched to a gene: 12. CDR3 sequence reads: CASRNERDRGGEQYF. The DNA for the CDR3 is TGTGCCAGCAGAAACGAGAGGGACAGGGGCGGTGAGCAGTACTTC. The whole variable domain, filled in from reference TRBV7-2 and TRBJ2-7, reads GAGVSQSPSNKVTEKGKDVELRCDPISGHTALYWYRQSLGQGLEFLIYFQGNSAPDKSGLPSDRFSAERTGGSVSTLTIQRTQQEDSAVYLCASRNERDRGGEQYFGPGTRLTVT.

J is TRBJ2-7 and V is TRBV6-5; 8 bases agree with TRBD1. This CDR3 region has 14 residues. V lost 4 bases and J lost 4; bases outside the gene matches: 6. Germline CDR1 reads MNHEY; CDR2 reads SVGAGI. CDR3 DNA: TGTGCCAGCAGTTTAGACAGGGGATCATACGAGCAGTACTTC. Translation: CASSLDRGSYEQYF.

This clonotype occurred many times. The gene calls are TRBV6-4 and TRBJ2-3; 10 positions agree with TRBD2. The CDR3 loop spans 14 amino acids. V lost 3 bases and J lost 3; bases outside the gene matches: 0. CDR1 is MRHNA, CDR2 SNTAGT, per germline. The DNA for the CDR3 is TGTGCCAGCAGTGAAGCGGGAGGGACAGATACGCAGTATTTT. As protein: CASSEAGGTDTQYF.

This chain joins TRBV7-8 and TRBJ2-3, with 8 bases identical to TRBD1. The CDR3 runs 16 residues. The trim removed 5 bases at V and 4 bases at J, leaving 11 bases unmatched. From germline, CDR1 is SGHVS and CDR2 FQNEAQ. CDR3 bases: TGTGCCAGCAGCGCCGGAGGGACAGGTGGCGCAGATACGCAGTATTTT. Its translation is CASSAGGTGGADTQYF.

This clonotype appeared a single time. This rearrangement joins TRBV6-4 to TRBJ1-6, with D hard to call. V lost 6 bases and J 9 bases, leaving 9 bases between the germline ends. CDR1 MRHNA and CDR2 SNTAGT come from the germline V gene. CDR3 length: 12 residues. CDR3 sequence (DNA): TGTGCCAGCAGGGATGGAGCTTCACCCCTCCACTTT. Protein sequence: CASRDGASPLHF.

This clonotype was detected many times. The rearrangement joins TRBV29-1 to TRBJ2-1; possibly TRBD1 for D (6 bases). V was pared by 1 base and J by 4 bases, with 20 bases between. The CDR3 contains 17 residues. In germline, CDR1 is SQVTM, CDR2 ANQGSEA. The chain's CDR3 is CSVEGSPGVGSYNEQFF. DNA for the CDR3: TGCAGCGTTGAAGGTTCACCAGGGGTTGGTTCTTACAATGAGCAGTTCTTC.

This clonotype was detected a few times. The chain combines TRBV11-2 with TRBJ2-1, with D tentatively TRBD2 (5 bases). Germline V gives CDR1 SGHAT, CDR2 FQNNGV. V lost 0 bases, J lost 7 bases, and 13 bases lay in between. The CDR3 is 15 residues long. The CDR3 spells CASSLDQLGANEQFF. DNA for the CDR3: TGTGCCAGCAGCTTAGATCAACTAGGAGCGAATGAGCAGTTCTTC.

Many counts were recorded for this clonotype. The genes are TRBV12-3 or TRBV12-4 and TRBJ2-1; a possible D gene is TRBD2 (5 bases). The CDR3 runs 14 residues. Trimming took off 6 bases at V and 9 bases at J, with 18 bases between the two ends. CDR3 coding DNA: TGTGCCAGCAGCGGGGATACATTGTTAAGTGAGCAGTTCTTC. Protein sequence: CASSGDTLLSEQFF.

This clonotype was observed a handful of times. The chain joins TRBV10-3 to TRBJ2-2, with 8 bases lining up with TRBD1. The V gene end was trimmed by 3 bases and the J gene end by 4 bases; junction bases not matched to a gene: 10. The germline V gene has CDR1 ENHRY and CDR2 SYGVKD. This CDR3 region has 17 residues. This CDR3 reads CAISESDRGRVTGELFF. The CDR3 bases are TGTGCCATCAGTGAATCAGACAGGGGCCGCGTCACCGGGGAGCTGTTTTTT.

The J gene is TRBJ1-5, the V gene TRBV20-1, with D hard to call. The germline gives CDR1 DFQATT, CDR2 SNEGSKA (reference sequence). The V and J ends lost 7 bases and 2 bases respectively, with 18 bases between them. The CDR3 consists of 15 residues. CDR3 sequence reads: CSVSSPGLGNQPQHF. The DNA for the CDR3 is TGCAGTGTGTCGAGCCCCGGACTGGGCAATCAGCCCCAGCATTTT.